This T cell receptor (beta chain) is from a study of cytomegalovirus exposure and HLA in healthy donors. Whole-study context: Most genotyped donors, around four fifths of roughly 400, had Caucasian-associated genetic ancestry.

Unrecorded immune exposure was likely among donors, who were nominally healthy when sampled. The PCR contained 60 Vbeta and 13 Jbeta primers. Data came from immunoSEQ multiplex PCR; TCRdb stores just in-frame clones and leaves some out. The data contain about 160,000 clones, 60% to 85% of them singletons. CDR1 is SGHRS, CDR2 YFSETQ, per germline. The CDR3 runs to 15 residues. After removal of 0 bases from V and 6 bases from J, the junction contained 5 bases not matched to a gene. Study findings and constraints: Most likely, a cluster of highly shared sequence variants arose as a sequencing artifact.

As for this clone: Its specificity is not known.

This receptor was identified in a man aged 25 to 40 in good health and CMV-seropositive. The sequenced sample consisted of PBMCs. V usage is TRBV5-1 and J usage is TRBJ2-2; 7 positions agree with TRBD1. In DNA, the CDR3 is TGCGCCAGCAGCTTGGGAGACAGGGTCCCCGGGGAGCTGTTTTTT. Translation: CASSLGDRVPGELFF.